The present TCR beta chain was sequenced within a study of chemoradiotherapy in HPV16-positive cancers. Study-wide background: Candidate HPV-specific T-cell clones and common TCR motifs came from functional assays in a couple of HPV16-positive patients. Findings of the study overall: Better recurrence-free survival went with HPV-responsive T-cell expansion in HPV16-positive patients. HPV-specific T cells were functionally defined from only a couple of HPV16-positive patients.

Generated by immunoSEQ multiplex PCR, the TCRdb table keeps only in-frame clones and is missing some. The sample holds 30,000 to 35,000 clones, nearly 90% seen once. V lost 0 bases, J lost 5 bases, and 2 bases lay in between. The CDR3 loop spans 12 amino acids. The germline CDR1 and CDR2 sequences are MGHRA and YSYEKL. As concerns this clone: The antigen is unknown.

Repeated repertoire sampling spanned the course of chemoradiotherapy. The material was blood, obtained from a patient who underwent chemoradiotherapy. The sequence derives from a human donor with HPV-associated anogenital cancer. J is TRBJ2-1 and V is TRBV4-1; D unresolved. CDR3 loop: CASSQDHNEQFF. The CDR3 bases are TGCGCCAGCAGCCAAGATCACAATGAGCAGTTCTTC.